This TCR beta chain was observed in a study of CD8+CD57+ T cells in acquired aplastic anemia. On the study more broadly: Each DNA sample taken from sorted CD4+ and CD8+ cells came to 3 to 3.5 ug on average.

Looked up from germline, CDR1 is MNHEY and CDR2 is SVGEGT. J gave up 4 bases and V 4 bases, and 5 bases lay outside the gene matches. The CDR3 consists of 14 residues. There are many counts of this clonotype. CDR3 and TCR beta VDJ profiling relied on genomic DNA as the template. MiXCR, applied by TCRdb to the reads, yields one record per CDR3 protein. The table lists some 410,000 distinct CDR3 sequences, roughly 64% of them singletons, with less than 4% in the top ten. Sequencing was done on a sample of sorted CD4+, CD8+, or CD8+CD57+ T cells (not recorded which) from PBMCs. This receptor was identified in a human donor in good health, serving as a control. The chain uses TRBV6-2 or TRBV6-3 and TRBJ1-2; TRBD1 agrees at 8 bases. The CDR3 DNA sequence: TGTGCCAGCAGTTCCTTGACAGGGGTCTATGGCTACACCTTC. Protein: CASSSLTGVYGYTF.